Sequencing of this T cell receptor beta chain was carried out in a study of cytomegalovirus exposure and HLA in healthy donors. General study results and limits: Sequencing artifact likely explains a cluster of highly shared sequence variants. Some public TCRs appeared in many individuals, while most sequences were rare. Associated with cytomegalovirus, according to the listing, were around 160 TCR beta chains.

Remarks on this clone: The antigen is not known.

When sampled, the donors appeared nominally healthy, though they likely had unrecorded immune exposures. The V end lost 5 bases, the J end lost 4 bases, and 18 bases lay between the germline ends. Germline V gene sequence: CDR1 LNHDA, CDR2 SQIVND (reference sequence). This CDR3 is 15 amino acids long. In the PCR, 60 Vbeta and 13 Jbeta primers were used. Sequenced by immunoSEQ multiplex PCR; TCRdb stores in-frame clones only, minus some. This table has around 180,000 clones, approximately 80% appearing once. Source material: PBMCs. The chain recombines TRBV19 with TRBJ2-7, with TRBD1 as a possible D gene (5 bases). The source of this sequence is a girl aged 2-9 years in good health and CMV-seropositive. This CDR3 reads CASSVGDRQDYEQYF. The CDR3 DNA follows: TGTGCCAGTAGTGTTGGAGACAGACAAGATTACGAGCAGTACTTC. Full variable domain (missing parts from reference TRBV19 and TRBJ2-7): DGGITQSPKYLFRKEGQNVTLSCEQNLNHDAMYWYRQDPGQGLRLIYYSQIVNDFQKGDIAEGYSVSREKKESFPLTVTSAQKNPTAFYLCASSVGDRQDYEQYFGPGTRLTVT.